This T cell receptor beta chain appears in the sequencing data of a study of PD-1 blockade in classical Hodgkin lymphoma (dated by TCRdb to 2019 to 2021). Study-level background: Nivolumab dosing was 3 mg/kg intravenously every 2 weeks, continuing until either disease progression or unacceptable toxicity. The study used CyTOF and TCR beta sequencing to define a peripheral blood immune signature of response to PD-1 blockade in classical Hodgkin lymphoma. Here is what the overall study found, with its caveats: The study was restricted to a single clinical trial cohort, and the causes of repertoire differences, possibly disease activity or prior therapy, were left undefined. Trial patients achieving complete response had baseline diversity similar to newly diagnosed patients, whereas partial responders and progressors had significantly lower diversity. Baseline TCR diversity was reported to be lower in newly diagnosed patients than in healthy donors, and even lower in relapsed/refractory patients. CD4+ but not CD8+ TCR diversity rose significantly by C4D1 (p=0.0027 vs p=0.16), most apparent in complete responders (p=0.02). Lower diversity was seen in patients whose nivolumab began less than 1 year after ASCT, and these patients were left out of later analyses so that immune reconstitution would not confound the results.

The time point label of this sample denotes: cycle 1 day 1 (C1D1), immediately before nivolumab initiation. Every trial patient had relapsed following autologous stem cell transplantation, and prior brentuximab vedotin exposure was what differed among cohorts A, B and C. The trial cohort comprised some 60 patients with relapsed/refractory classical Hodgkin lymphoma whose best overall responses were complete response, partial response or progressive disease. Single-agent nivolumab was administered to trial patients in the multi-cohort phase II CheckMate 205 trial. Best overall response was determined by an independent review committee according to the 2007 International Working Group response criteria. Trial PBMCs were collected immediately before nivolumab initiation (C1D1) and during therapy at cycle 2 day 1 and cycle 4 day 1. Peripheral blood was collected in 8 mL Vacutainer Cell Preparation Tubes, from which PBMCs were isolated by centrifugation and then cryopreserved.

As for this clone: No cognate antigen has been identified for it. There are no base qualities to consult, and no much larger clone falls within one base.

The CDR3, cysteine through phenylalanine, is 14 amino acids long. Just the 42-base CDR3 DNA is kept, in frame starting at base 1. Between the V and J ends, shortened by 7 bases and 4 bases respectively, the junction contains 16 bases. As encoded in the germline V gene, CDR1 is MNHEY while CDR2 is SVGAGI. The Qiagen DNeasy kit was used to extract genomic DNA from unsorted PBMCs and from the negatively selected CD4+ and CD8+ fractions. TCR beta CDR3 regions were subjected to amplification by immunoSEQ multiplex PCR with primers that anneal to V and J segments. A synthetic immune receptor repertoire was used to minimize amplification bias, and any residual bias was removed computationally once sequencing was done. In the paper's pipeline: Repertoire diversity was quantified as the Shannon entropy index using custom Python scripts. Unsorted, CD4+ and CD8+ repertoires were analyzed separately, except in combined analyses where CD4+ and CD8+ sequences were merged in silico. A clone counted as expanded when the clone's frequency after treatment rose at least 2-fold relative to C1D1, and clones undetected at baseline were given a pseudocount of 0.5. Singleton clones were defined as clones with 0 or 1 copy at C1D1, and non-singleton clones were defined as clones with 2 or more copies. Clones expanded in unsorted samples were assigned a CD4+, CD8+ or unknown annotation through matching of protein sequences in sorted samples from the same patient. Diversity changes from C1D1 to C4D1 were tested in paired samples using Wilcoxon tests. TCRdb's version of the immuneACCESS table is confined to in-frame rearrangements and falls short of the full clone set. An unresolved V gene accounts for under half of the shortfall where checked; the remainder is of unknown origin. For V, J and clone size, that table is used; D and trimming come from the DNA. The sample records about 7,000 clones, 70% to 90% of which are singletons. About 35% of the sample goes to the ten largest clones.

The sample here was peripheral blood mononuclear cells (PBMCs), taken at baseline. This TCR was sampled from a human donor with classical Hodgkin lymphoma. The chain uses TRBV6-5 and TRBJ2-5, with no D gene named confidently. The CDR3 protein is CASNPGRRGETQYF. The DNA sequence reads TGTGCCAGCAACCCCGGAAGACGAGGAGAGACCCAGTACTTC.